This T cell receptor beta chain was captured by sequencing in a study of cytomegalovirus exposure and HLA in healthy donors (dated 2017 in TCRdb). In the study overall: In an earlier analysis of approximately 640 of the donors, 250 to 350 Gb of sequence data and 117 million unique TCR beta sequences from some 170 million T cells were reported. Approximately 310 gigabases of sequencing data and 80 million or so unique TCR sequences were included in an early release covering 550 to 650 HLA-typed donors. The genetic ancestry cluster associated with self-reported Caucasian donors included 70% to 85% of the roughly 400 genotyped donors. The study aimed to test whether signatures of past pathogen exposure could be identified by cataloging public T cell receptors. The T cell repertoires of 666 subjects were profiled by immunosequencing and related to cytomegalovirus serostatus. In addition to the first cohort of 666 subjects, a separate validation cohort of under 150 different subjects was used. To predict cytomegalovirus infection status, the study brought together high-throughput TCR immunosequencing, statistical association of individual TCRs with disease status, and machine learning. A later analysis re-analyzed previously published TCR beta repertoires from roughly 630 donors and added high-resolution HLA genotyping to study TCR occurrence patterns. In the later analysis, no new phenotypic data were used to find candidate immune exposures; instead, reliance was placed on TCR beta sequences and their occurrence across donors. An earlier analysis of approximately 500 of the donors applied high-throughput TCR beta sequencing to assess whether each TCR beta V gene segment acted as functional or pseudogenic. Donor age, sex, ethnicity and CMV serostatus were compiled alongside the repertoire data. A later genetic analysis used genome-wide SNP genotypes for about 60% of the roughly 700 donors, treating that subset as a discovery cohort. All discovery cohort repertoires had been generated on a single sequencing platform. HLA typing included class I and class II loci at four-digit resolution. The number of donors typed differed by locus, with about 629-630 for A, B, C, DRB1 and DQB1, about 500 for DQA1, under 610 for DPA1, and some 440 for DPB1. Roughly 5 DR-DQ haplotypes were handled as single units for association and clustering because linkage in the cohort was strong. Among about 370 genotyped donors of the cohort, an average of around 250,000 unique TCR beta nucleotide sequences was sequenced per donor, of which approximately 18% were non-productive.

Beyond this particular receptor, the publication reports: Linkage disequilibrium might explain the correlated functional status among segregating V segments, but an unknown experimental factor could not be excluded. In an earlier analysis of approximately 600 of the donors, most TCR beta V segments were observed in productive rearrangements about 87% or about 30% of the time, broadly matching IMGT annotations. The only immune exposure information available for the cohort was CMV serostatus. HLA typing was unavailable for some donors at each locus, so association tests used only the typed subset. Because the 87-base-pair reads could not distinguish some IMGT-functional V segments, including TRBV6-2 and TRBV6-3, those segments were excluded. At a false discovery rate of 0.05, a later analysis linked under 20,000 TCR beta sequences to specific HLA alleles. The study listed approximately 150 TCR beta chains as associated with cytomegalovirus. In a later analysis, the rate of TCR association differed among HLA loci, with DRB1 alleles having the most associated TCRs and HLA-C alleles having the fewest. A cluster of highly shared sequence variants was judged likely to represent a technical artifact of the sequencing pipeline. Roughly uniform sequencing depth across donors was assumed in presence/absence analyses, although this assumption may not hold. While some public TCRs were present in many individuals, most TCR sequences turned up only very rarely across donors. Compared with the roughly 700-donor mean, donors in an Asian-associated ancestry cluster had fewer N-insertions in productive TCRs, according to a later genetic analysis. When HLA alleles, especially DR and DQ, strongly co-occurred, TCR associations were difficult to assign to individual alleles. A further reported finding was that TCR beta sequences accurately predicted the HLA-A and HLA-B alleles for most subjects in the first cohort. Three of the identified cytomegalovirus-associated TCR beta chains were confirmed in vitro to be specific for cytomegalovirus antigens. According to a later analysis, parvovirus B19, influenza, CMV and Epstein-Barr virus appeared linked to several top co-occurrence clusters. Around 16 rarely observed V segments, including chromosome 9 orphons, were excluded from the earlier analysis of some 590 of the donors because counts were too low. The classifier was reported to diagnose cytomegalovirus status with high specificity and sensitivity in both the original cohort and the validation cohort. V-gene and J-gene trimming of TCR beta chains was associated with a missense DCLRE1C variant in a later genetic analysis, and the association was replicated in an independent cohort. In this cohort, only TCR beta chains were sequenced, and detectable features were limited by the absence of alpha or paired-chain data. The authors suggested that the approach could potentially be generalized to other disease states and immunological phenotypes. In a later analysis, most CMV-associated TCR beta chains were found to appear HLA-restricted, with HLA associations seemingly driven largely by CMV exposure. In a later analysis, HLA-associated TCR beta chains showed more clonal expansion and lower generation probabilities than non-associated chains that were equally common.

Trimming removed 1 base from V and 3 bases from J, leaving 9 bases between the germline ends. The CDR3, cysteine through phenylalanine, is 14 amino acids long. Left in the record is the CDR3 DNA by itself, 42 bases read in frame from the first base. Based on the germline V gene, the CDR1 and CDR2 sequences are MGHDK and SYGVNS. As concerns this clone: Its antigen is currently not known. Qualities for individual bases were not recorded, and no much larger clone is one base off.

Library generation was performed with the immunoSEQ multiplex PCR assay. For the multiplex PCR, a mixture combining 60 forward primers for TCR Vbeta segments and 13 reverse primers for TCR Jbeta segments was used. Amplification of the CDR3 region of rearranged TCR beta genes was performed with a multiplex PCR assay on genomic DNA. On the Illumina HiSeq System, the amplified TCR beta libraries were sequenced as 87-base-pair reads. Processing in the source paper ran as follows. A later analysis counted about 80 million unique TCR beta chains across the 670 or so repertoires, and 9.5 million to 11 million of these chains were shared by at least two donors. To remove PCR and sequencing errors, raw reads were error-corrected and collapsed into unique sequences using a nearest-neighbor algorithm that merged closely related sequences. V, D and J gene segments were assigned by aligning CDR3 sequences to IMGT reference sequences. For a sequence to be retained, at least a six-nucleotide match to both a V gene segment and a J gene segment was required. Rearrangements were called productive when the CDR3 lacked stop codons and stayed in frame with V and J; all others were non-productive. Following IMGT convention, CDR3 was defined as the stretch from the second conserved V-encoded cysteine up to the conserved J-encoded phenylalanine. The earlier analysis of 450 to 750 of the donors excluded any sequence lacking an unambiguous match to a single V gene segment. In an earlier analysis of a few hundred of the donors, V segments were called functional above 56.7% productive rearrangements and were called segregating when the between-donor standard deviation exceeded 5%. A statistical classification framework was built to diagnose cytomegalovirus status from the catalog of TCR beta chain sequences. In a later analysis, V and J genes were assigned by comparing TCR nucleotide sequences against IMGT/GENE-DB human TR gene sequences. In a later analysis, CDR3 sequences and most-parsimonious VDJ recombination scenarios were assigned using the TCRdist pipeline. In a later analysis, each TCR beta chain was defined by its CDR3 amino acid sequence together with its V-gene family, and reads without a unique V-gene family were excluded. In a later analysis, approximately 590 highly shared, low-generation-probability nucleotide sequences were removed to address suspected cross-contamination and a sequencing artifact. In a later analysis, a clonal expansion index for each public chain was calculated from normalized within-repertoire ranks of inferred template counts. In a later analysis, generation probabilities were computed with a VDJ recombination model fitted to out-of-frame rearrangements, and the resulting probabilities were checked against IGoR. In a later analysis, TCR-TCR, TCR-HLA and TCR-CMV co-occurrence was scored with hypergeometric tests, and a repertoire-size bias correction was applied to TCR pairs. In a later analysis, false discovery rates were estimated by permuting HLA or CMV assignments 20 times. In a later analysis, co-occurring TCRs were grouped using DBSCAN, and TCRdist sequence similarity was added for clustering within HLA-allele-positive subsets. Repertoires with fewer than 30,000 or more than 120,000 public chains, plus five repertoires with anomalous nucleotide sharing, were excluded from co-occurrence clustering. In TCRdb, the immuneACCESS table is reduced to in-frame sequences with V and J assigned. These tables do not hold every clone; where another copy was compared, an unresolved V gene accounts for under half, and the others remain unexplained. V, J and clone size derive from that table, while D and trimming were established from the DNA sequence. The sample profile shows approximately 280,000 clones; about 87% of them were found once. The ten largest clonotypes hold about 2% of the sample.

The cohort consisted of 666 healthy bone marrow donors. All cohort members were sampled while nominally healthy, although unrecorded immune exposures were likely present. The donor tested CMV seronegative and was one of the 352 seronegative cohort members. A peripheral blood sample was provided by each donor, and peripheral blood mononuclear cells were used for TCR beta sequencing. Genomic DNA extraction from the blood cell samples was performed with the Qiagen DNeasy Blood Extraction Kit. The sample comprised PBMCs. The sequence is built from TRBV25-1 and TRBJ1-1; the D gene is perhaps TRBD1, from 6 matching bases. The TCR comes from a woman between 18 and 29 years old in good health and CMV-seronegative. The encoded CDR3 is CASSESDRYTEAFF. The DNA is TGTGCCAGCAGTGAATCGGACAGATACACTGAAGCTTTCTTT.